What follows are 3 T cell receptor beta chains derived from one specimen sequenced in a study of T-cell reconstitution after alpha-beta-depleted transplantation in children. Library preparation (for TCRbeta) was performed with unique molecular identifiers. MiXCR, applied by TCRdb to the PCR reads, yields one record per CDR3 protein. Among 300,000 to 350,000 distinct CDR3 sequences listed, more than 20% were seen once. The source material was PBMCs, mostly from graft donor cells, sampled 180 days after TCRalphabeta/CD19-depleted stem cell transplant. The receptors were gathered from a male patient under 18 who had a stem cell transplant for acute lymphoblastic leukemia, so the T cells may come from the graft donor.

The chain couples TRBV2 to TRBJ1-1; D may be TRBD1 (5 bases). The germline CDR1 and CDR2 sequences are SNHLY and FYNNEI. With 6 bases removed from V and 0 bases from J, the gap between germline ends came to 14 bases. The CDR3 sequence is 15 residues long. In DNA, the CDR3 is TGTGCCAGCAGGGCCGGGACGCTTCTGAACACTGAAGCTTTCTTT. It codes for CASRAGTLLNTEAFF. Full variable domain (remainder filled in from reference TRBV2 and TRBJ1-1): EPEVTQTPSHQVTQMGQEVILRCVPISNHLYFYWYRQILGQKVEFLVSFYNNEISEKSEIFDDQFSVERPDGSNFTLKIRSTKLEDSAMYFCASRAGTLLNTEAFFGQGTRLTVV.

To note about this clonotype: Without the conserved terminal phenylalanine or tryptophan, this CDR3 likely stems from a read error. The J gene is TRBJ2-1, the V gene TRBV7-2, with a weak D call TRBD2 (6 bases). Germline-derived CDR1 and CDR2 are SGHTA and FQGNSA. This CDR3 comprises 14 residues. Deletions cut 9 bases from V and 5 bases from J, with 17 bases between. CDR3 nucleotides: TGTGCCAGACGGTGGGTCGGGAGTAACAATGAGCAGTTCATC. This encodes CARRWVGSNNEQFI.

The chain links TRBV7-9 to TRBJ2-1; 9 bases are shared with TRBD1. CDR1 is SEHNR, CDR2 FQNEAQ, per germline (reference sequence). With 2 bases clipped from V and 3 bases from J, the junction kept 5 bases outside the gene matches. The CDR3 contains 16 residues. CDR3 amino acids: CASSLPRTGDYNEQFF. Here the CDR3 DNA reads TGTGCCAGCAGCTTACCTAGGACAGGGGACTACAATGAGCAGTTCTTC.